Presented here are 5 T cell receptor beta chains from one specimen sequenced in a study of T-cell memory formation after mild COVID-19. MiXCR, applied by TCRdb to the 5' RACE reads, yields one record per CDR3 protein. The sample yields 150,000 to 200,000 distinct CDR3 sequences, around 20% seen once. The sequenced sample was PBMCs or a T cell subset sorted from them (not recorded which). The receptors come from a man aged 18 to 30 who had mild COVID-19 (a few samples of this study predate the infection). Cell type and time point are not known.

V usage is TRBV6-6 and J usage is TRBJ2-4, with D tentatively TRBD1 or TRBD2 (5 bases each). This CDR3 spans 17 amino acids. The V end lost 2 bases, the J end lost 0 bases, and 14 bases lay between the germline ends. The germline CDR1 and CDR2 sequences are MNHNY and SVGAGI (reference sequence). This CDR3 reads CASSYRRDLIAKNIQYF. Written as DNA, the CDR3 is TGTGCCAGCAGTTACAGACGGGACCTCATAGCCAAAAACATTCAGTACTTC.

This chain joins TRBV14 and TRBJ1-2, with D perhaps matching TRBD1 (5 bases). V dropped 4 bases and J dropped 4 bases, with 10 bases sitting between them. The CDR3 is 13 amino acids. CDR1 SGHDN and CDR2 FVKESK come from the germline V gene. The CDR3 loop reads CASSPGRAYGYTF. CDR3 sequence (DNA): TGTGCCAGCAGCCCCGGCAGGGCCTATGGCTACACCTTC. Full variable domain (remainder filled in from reference TRBV14 and TRBJ1-2): EAGVTQFPSHSVIEKGQTVTLRCDPISGHDNLYWYRRVMGKEIKFLLHFVKESKQDESGMPNNRFLAERTGGTYSTLKVQPAELEDSGVYFCASSPGRAYGYTFGSGTRLTVV.

This clonotype was counted between two and nine times. The J gene is TRBJ1-3, the V gene TRBV7-2; D unclear. The V gene's germline CDR1 is SGHTA and CDR2 FQGNSA. The CDR3 runs 14 residues. The V end was cut by 5 bases, the J end by 0 bases, with 8 bases between. The CDR3 loop reads CASSPGHSGNTIYF. For the CDR3, the DNA is TGTGCCAGCAGCCCGGGTCACTCTGGAAACACCATATATTTT.

A few counts support this clonotype. The V and J genes are TRBV5-1 and TRBJ2-7, with 7 bases identical to TRBD1. This CDR3 spans 13 amino acids. The ends lost 5 bases at V and 5 bases at J; junction bases unmatched: 7. The V gene's germline CDR1 is SGHRS and CDR2 YFSETQ. CDR3 region: CASSRNRGHEQYF. Written as DNA, the CDR3 is TGCGCCAGCAGTCGGAACAGGGGCCACGAGCAGTACTTC.

CDR3 sequence (DNA): TGCGCCAGCCAGCAAATCCCCTGGGGCTCCGGGGACACTGAAGCTTTCTTT. Translating gives CASQQIPWGSGDTEAFF. The V call is TRBV4-3, the J call TRBJ1-1; tentatively, D is TRBD1 (5 bases). The CDR3 has 17 residues. Germline CDR1 LGHNA, CDR2 YSLEER. With 8 bases removed from V and 3 bases from J, the gap between germline ends came to 25 bases.